This T cell receptor (beta chain) was identified during a study of identical twins. The CDR3 is 16 amino acids. Trimming cost V 5 bases and J 2 bases, with 15 bases left between them. CDR1 and CDR2 (germline): SEHNR, FQNEAQ (reference sequence). TCRdb redid the calling of the 5' RACE reads with MiXCR, one entry per CDR3 protein. The data show about 660,000 distinct CDR3 sequences, 8.6% seen once. To note about this clonotype: What it binds is not known.

Whole-study findings and limits: Part of the zero-insertion signal could reflect confounding by invariant MAIT and iNKT cells. Not following the same donors, the study drew its conclusions from cross-sectional statistical analysis.

Each donor was a healthy Caucasian. The data were also submitted as part of a second study, on yellow fever vaccine responses in identical twins.

The chain joins TRBV7-9 to TRBJ2-2; D may be TRBD2 (5 bases). Sample: PBMCs. The receptor was derived from a woman younger than 30 in good health. The CDR3 DNA follows: TGTGCCAGCAGCCCCCCCGTCGGGGATAACACCGGGGAGCTGTTTTTT. This encodes CASSPPVGDNTGELFF. Full variable domain (outside the CDR3, taken from reference TRBV7-9 and TRBJ2-2): DTGVSQNPRHKITKRGQNVTFRCDPISEHNRLYWYRQTLGQGPEFLTYFQNEAQLEKSRLLSDRFSAERPKGSFSTLEIQRTEQGDSAMYLCASSPPVGDNTGELFFGEGSRLTVL.